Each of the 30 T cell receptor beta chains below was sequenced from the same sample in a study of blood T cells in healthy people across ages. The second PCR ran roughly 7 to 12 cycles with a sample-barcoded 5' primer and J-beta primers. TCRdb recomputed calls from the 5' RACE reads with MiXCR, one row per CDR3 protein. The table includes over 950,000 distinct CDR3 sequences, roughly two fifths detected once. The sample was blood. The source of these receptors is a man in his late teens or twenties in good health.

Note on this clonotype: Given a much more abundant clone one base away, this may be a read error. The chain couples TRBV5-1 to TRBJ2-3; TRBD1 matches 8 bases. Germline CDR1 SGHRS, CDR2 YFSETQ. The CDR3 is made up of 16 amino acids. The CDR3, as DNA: TGCGCCAGCGGCTTGGAAGTTCAGGGGGCCGGAGATACGCAGTATTTT. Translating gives CASGLEVQGAGDTQYF.

DNA of the CDR3: TGTGCCAGCAGCTTAGAGGGCAGGGGGCCCAGCTCCTATAATTCACCCCTCCACTTT. Translation gives CASSLEGRGPSSYNSPLHF. The chain joins TRBV7-4 to TRBJ1-6; 8 bases are shared with TRBD1. Looked up from germline, CDR1 is SGHVT and CDR2 is SQSDAQ. The CDR3 consists of 19 residues. Trimming removed 1 base from V and 0 bases from J; junction bases left unmatched: 8. The variable domain in full, completed from reference TRBV7-4 and TRBJ1-6, reads GAGVSQSPRYKVAKRGRDVALRCDSISGHVTLYWYRQTLGQGSEVLTYSQSDAQRDKSGRPSGRFSAERPERSVSTLKIQRTEQGDSAVYLCASSLEGRGPSSYNSPLHFGNGTRLTVT.

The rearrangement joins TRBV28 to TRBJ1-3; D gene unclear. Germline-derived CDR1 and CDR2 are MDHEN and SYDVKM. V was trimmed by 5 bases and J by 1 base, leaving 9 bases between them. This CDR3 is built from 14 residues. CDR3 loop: CASSTPRSGNTIYF. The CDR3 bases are TGTGCCAGCAGTACGCCTAGGTCTGGAAACACCATATATTTT. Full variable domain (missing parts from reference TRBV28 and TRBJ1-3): DVKVTQSSRYLVKRTGEKVFLECVQDMDHENMFWYRQDPGLGLRLIYFSYDVKMKEKGDIPEGYSVSREKKERFSLILESASTNQTSMYLCASSTPRSGNTIYFGEGSWLTVV.

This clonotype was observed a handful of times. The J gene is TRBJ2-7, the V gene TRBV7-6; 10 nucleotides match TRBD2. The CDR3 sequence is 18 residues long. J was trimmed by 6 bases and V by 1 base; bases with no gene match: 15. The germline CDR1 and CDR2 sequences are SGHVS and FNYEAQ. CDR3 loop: CASSLVSSGGPPFSEQYF. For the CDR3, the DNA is TGTGCCAGCAGCTTAGTGAGTAGCGGGGGGCCTCCCTTTTCCGAGCAGTACTTC.

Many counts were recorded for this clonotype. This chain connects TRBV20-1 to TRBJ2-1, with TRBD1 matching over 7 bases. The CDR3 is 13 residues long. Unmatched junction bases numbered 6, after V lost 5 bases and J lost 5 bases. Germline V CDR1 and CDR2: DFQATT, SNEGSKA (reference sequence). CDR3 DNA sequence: TGCAGTGCTTACCGGGACAGCCACAATGAGCAGTTCTTC. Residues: CSAYRDSHNEQFF.

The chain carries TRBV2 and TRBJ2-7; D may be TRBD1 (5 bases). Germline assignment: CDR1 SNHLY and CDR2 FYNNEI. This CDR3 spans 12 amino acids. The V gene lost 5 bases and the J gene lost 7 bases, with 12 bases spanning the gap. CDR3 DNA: TGTGCCAGCAGTAACAGGCTTGGGGAGCAGTACTTC. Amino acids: CASSNRLGEQYF.

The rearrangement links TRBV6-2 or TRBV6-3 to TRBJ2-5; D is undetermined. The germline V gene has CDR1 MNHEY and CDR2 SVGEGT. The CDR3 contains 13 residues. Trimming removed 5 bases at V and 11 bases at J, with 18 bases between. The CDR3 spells CASSNPGNNEQYF. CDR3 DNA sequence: TGTGCCAGCAGTAATCCGGGCAATAATGAGCAGTACTTC.

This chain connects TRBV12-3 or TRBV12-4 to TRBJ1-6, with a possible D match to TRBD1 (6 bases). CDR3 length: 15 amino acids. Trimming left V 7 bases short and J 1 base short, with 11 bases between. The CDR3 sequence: CASTEGVSYNSPLHF. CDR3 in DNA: TGTGCCAGCACCGAGGGGGTGTCCTATAATTCACCCCTCCACTTT.

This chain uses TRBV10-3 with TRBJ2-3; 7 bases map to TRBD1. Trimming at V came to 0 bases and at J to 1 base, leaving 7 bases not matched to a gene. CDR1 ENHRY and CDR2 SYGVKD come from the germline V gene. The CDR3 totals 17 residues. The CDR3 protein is CAISESKGTAGTDTQYF. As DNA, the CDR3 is TGTGCCATCAGTGAGTCGAAGGGGACAGCAGGCACAGATACGCAGTATTTT.

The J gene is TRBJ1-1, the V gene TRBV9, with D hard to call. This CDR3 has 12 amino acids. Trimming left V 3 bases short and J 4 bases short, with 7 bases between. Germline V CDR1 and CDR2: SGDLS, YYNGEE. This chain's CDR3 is CASSGAVTEAFF. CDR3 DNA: TGTGCCAGCAGCGGGGCAGTCACTGAAGCTTTCTTT.

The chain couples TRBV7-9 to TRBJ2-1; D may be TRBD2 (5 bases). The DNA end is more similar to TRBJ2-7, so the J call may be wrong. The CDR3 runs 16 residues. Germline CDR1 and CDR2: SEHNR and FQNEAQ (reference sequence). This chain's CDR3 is CASSLGVGLSYNEQYF. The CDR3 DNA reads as TGTGCCAGCAGCTTGGGAGTGGGGTTATCCTACAATGAGCAGTACTTC.

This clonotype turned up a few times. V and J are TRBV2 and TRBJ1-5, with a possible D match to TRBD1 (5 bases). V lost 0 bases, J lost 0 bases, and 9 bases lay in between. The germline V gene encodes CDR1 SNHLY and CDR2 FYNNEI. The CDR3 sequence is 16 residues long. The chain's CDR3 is CASSEAGTYSNQPQHF. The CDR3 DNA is TGTGCCAGCAGTGAAGCGGGGACTTATAGCAATCAGCCCCAGCATTTT.

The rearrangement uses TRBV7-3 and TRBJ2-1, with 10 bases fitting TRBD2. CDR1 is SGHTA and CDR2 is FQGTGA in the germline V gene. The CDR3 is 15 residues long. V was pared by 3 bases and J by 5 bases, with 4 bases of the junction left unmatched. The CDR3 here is CASSFDSGGNNEQFF. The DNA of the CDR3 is TGTGCCAGCAGCTTCGATAGCGGGGGGAACAATGAGCAGTTCTTC.

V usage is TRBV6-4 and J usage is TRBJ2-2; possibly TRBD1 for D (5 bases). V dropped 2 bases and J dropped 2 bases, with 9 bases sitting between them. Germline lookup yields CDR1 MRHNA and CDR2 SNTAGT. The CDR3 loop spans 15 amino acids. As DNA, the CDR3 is TGTGCCAGCAGTGACACACAGGAAAACACCGGGGAGCTGTTTTTT. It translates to CASSDTQENTGELFF.

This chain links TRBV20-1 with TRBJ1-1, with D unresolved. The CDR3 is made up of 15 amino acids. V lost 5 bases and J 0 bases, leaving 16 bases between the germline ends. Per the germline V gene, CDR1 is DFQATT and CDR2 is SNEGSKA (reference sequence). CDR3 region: CSAGTRAQLNTEAFF. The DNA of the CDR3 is TGCAGTGCTGGAACACGAGCCCAGCTGAACACTGAAGCTTTCTTT.

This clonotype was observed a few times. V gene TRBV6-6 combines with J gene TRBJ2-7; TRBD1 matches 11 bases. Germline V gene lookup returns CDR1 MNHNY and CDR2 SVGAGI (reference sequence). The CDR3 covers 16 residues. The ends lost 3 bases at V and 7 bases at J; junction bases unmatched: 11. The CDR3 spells CASSYKGQGVVSEQYF. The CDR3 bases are TGTGCCAGCAGTTATAAGGGACAGGGGGTAGTGAGTGAGCAGTACTTC.

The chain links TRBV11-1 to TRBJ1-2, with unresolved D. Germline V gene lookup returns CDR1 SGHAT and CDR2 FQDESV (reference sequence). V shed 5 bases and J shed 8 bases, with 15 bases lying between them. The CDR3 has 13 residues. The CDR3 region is CASSPTVEGGYTF. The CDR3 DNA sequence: TGTGCCAGCAGCCCAACGGTGGAAGGCGGCTACACCTTC. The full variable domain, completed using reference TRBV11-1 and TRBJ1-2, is EAEVAQSPRYKITEKSQAVAFWCDPISGHATLYWYRQILGQGPELLVQFQDESVVDDSQLPKDRFSAERLKGVDSTLKIQPAELGDSAMYLCASSPTVEGGYTFGSGTRLTVV.

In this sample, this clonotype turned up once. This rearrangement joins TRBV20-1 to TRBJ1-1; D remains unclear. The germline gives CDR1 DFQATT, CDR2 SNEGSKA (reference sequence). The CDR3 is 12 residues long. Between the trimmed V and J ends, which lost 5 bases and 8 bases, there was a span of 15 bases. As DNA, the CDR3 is TGCAGTGCTGAGAAGGTTGTTTCCGAAGCTTTCTTT. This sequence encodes CSAEKVVSEAFF.

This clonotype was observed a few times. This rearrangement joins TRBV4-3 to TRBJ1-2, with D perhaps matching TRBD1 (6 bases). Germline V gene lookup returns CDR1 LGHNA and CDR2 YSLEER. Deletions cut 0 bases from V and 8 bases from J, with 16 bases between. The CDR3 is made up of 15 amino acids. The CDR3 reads CASSQDWLQGLGYTF. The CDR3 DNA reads TGCGCCAGCAGCCAAGATTGGTTACAGGGTTTGGGCTACACCTTC.

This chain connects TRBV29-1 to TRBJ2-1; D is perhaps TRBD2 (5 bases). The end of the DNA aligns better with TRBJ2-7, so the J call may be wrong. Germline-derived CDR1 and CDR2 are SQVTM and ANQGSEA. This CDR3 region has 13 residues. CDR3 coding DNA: TGCAGCGTAGGACTGCCAAACTACAATGAGCAGTACTTC. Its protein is CSVGLPNYNEQYF.

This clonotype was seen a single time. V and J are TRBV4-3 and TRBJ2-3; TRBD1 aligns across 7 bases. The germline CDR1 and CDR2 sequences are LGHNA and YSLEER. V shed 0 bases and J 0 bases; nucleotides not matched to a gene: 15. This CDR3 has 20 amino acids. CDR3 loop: CASSQEDSGTDYSSTDTQYF. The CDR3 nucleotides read TGCGCCAGCAGCCAAGAAGATTCGGGGACAGATTACTCTAGCACAGATACGCAGTATTTT.

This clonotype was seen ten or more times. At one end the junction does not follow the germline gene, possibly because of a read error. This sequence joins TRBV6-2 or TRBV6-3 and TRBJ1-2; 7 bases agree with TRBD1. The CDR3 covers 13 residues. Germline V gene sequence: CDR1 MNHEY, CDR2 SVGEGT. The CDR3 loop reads CASRPDRAYRYTF. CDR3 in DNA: TGTGCCAGCAGACCCGACAGGGCCTATCGCTACACCTTC.

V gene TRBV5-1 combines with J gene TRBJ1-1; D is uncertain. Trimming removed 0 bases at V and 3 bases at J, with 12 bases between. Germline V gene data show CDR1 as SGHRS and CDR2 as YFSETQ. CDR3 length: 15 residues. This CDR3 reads CASSLVMGKDTEAFF. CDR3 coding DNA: TGCGCCAGCAGCTTGGTTATGGGGAAGGACACTGAAGCTTTCTTT.

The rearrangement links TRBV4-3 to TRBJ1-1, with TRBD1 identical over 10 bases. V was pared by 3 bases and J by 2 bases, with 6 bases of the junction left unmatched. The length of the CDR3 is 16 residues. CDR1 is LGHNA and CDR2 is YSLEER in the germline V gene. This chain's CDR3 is CASSHTGTGDNTEAFF. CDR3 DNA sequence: TGCGCCAGCAGCCACACCGGGACAGGGGATAACACTGAAGCTTTCTTT.

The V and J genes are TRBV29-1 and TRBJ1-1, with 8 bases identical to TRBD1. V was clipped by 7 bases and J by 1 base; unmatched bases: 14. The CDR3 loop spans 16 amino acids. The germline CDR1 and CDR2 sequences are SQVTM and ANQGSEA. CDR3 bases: TGCAGCGCCAGGGGACAGGTCGGTCTTAAGAACACTGAAGCTTTCTTT. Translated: CSARGQVGLKNTEAFF.

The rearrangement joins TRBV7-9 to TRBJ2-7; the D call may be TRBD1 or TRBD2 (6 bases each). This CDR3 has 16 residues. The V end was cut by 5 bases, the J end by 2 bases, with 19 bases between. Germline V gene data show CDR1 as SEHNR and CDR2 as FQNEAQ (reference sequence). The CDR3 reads CASSLGAGHRTYEQYF. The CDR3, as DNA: TGTGCCAGCAGCCTAGGGGCGGGACACCGAACCTACGAGCAGTACTTC.

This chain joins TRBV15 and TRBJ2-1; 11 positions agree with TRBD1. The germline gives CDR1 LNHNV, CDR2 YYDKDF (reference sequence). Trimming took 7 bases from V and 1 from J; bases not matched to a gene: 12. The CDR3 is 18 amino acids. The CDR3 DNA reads TGTGCCACCACCCGAGAGGGCGGACAGGGGGCATCCTACAATGAGCAGTTCTTC. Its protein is CATTREGGQGASYNEQFF.

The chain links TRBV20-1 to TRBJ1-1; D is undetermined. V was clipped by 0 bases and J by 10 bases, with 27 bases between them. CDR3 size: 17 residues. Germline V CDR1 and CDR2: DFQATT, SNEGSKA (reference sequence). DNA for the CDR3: TGCAGTGCTAGAGAAGAAGGAGAAGACAAGGCGCATTGGGGAGCTTTCTTT. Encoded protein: CSAREEGEDKAHWGAFF.

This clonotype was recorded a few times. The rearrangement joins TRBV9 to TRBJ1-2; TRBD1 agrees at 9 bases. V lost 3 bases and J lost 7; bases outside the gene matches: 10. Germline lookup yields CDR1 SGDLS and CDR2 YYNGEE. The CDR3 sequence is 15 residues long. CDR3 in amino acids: CASSGNRGRLGGYTF. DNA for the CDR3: TGTGCCAGCAGCGGAAACAGGGGGCGCCTAGGTGGCTACACCTTC.

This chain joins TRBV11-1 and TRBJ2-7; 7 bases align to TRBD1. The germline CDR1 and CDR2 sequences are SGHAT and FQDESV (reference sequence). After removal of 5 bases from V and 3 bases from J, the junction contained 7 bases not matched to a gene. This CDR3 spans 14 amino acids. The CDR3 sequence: CASSTGQLDYEQYF. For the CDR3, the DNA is TGTGCCAGCAGCACGGGACAGCTAGACTACGAGCAGTACTTC.